The 10 T cell receptor beta chains reported below all come from one sample, sequenced in a study of cytomegalovirus exposure and HLA in healthy donors. Primers included in the PCR were 60 Vbeta and 13 Jbeta primers. This table comes from immunoSEQ multiplex PCR, and its TCRdb copy is limited to in-frame clones, with some not included. The sample yields approximately 130,000 clones, around 81% seen once. Sequencing was done on a sample of PBMCs. The receptors derive from a woman between 40 and 55 years old in good health and CMV-seronegative.

V usage is TRBV5-4 and J usage is TRBJ1-2; 7 bases align to TRBD1. Trimming at V came to 0 bases and at J to 7 bases, leaving 6 bases not matched to a gene. The CDR3 contains 14 residues. The germline gives CDR1 SGHNT, CDR2 YYREEE (reference sequence). The CDR3 loop reads CASSLDRGMGGYTF. The CDR3 DNA reads as TGTGCCAGCAGCTTGGACAGGGGAATGGGTGGCTACACCTTC. Complete variable domain (other parts from reference TRBV5-4 and TRBJ1-2): ETGVTQSPTHLIKTRGQQVTLRCSSQSGHNTVSWYQQALGQGPQFIFQYYREEENGRGNFPPRFSGLQFPNYSSELNVNALELDDSALYLCASSLDRGMGGYTFGSGTRLTVV.

This chain uses TRBV15 with TRBJ2-5; D is perhaps TRBD2 (6 bases). V dropped 5 bases and J dropped 4 bases, with 20 bases sitting between them. Per the germline V gene, CDR1 is LNHNV and CDR2 is YYDKDF (reference sequence). The CDR3 consists of 16 residues. As DNA, the CDR3 is TGTGCCACCAGCCGCTATGGGGCGGGATTCCGAGAGACCCAGTACTTC. The encoded protein is CATSRYGAGFRETQYF.

The chain has TRBV5-6 and TRBJ1-3, with a tentative D call TRBD1 (5 bases). This CDR3 is 15 amino acids long. V was cut by 0 bases and J by 0 bases, with 7 bases left in between. Germline V gene sequence: CDR1 SGHDT, CDR2 YYEEEE. The CDR3 DNA follows: TGTGCCAGCAGCTTGGTGGGGCTCTCTGGAAACACCATATATTTT. It is translated as CASSLVGLSGNTIYF.

This clone appeared a few times. The chain has TRBV7-3 and TRBJ2-3, with TRBD2 as a possible D gene (5 bases). Germline V gives CDR1 SGHTA, CDR2 FQGTGA. V was shortened by 3 bases and J by 0 bases, with 10 bases between the two germline ends. This CDR3 contains 15 residues. The CDR3, as DNA: TGTGCCAGCAGCTTTAGACGGGAAAGCACAGATACGCAGTATTTT. As protein: CASSFRRESTDTQYF.

This chain links TRBV7-9 with TRBJ2-5, with 12 bases that match TRBD2. The J call could be wrong; TRBJ2-7 is a better fit for the DNA end. From germline, CDR1 is SEHNR and CDR2 FQNEAQ (reference sequence). The CDR3 is made up of 15 amino acids. The CDR3 protein is CASSLTSGSSYEQYF. CDR3 in DNA: TGTGCCAGCAGCCTGACTAGCGGGAGCTCCTACGAGCAGTACTTC.

The rearrangement links TRBV6-1 to TRBJ2-3, with 9 bases lining up with TRBD1. CDR3 length: 15 residues. J was trimmed by 2 bases and V by 5 bases; bases with no gene match: 5. Germline lookup yields CDR1 MNHNS and CDR2 SASEGT. The CDR3: CASSSGQGYTDTQYF. CDR3 DNA: TGTGCCAGCAGTTCTGGACAGGGGTACACAGATACGCAGTATTTT.

The gene calls are TRBV6-5 and TRBJ1-2; no firm D call. Trimming shortened V by 2 bases and J by 5 bases, and 15 bases separated the two germline ends. Germline loops: CDR1 MNHEY, CDR2 SVGAGI. The CDR3 is 15 amino acids. The CDR3 is CASSYEEGPYYGYTF. Written as DNA, the CDR3 is TGTGCCAGCAGTTACGAAGAGGGTCCTTATTATGGCTACACCTTC.

This clone was seen a single time. The V and J genes are TRBV30 and TRBJ2-5; D not certain. The DNA end is a closer match to TRBJ2-7, so the J assignment may be wrong. The CDR3 extends over 12 amino acids. The germline gives CDR1 GTSNPN, CDR2 SVGIG (reference sequence). The CDR3 spells CAWSVSSYEQYF. As DNA, the CDR3 is TGTGCCTGGAGTGTAAGCTCCTACGAGCAGTACTTC.

The J gene is TRBJ2-7, the V gene TRBV5-6; D perhaps matches TRBD2 (6 bases). This CDR3 is 17 amino acids long. V was pared by 1 base and J by 2 bases, with 19 bases between. Germline-derived CDR1 and CDR2 are SGHDT and YYEEEE. The CDR3 nucleotides read TGTGCCAGCAGCTTGTGGCCAGGTCCCTGGGAGGCCTACGAGCAGTACTTC. It encodes CASSLWPGPWEAYEQYF.

The V call is TRBV5-1, the J call TRBJ2-2; weak D call: TRBD2 (5 bases). This CDR3 is 14 amino acids long. Germline CDR1 reads SGHRS; CDR2 reads YFSETQ. Deletions cut 4 bases from V and 9 bases from J, with 16 bases between. The CDR3 loop is CASSITGRARELFF. As DNA, the CDR3 is TGCGCCAGCAGCATAACGGGAAGAGCCCGGGAGCTGTTTTTT.